Presented here are 20 T cell receptor beta chains from one specimen sequenced in a study of T cell responses to AZD1222 COVID-19 vaccine. Profiling relied on immunoSEQ multiplex PCR, and the TCRdb table lists in-frame clones only, not all of them. In the table there are 120,000 to 150,000 clones, under 90% of which are singletons. The sequenced sample was peripheral blood, obtained 28 days after the second AZD1222 dose. Source of these receptors: an adult who received the AZD1222 COVID-19 vaccine.

The J gene is TRBJ2-7, the V gene TRBV20-1; D gene unclear. V lost 2 bases, J lost 0 bases, and 2 bases lay in between. In germline, CDR1 is DFQATT, CDR2 SNEGSKA (reference sequence). The CDR3 sequence is 11 residues long. The CDR3 spells CSARLSYEQYF. The CDR3 coding sequence is TGCAGTGCTAGACTCTCCTACGAGCAGTACTTC.

This chain links TRBV7-8 with TRBJ1-6, with 9 bases aligning to TRBD1. The germline V gene encodes CDR1 SGHVS and CDR2 FQNEAQ. The CDR3 spans 16 residues. V lost 1 base to trimming and J lost 7 bases; unmatched junction nucleotides: 5. The CDR3 DNA sequence: TGTGCCAGCAGCTTAGGCATCGGGACAGGGAATTCACCCCTCCACTTT. Translated: CASSLGIGTGNSPLHF.

DNA for the CDR3: TGTGCCAGCAGCCCCGAATACCGTCATGGCTACACCTTC. This sequence encodes CASSPEYRHGYTF. This chain joins TRBV6-5 and TRBJ1-2; no clear D gene. The CDR3 extends over 13 amino acids. Germline V gene lookup returns CDR1 MNHEY and CDR2 SVGAGI. V was shortened by 6 bases and J by 6 bases, with 14 bases between the two germline ends.

CDR3 protein: CASSLPRGGSPLHF. CDR3 coding DNA: TGTGCCAGCAGCTTGCCCCGAGGGGGCTCACCCCTCCACTTT. The V and J genes are TRBV7-9 and TRBJ1-6; 7 bases map to TRBD1. The germline V gene encodes CDR1 SEHNR and CDR2 FQNEAQ (reference sequence). The CDR3 covers 14 residues. V trimming: 3 bases; J trimming: 10 bases; junction bases outside the gene matches: 6.

The chain recombines TRBV28 with TRBJ1-6; D gene uncertain. The V end was cut by 7 bases, the J end by 0 bases, with 7 bases between. The CDR3 runs to 14 residues. Germline CDR1 reads MDHEN; CDR2 reads SYDVKM. CDR3 loop: CASILSSYNSPLHF. DNA of the CDR3: TGTGCCAGCATTCTGAGCTCCTATAATTCACCCCTCCACTTT. Variable domain in full (rest from reference TRBV28 and TRBJ1-6): DVKVTQSSRYLVKRTGEKVFLECVQDMDHENMFWYRQDPGLGLRLIYFSYDVKMKEKGDIPEGYSVSREKKERFSLILESASTNQTSMYLCASILSSYNSPLHFGNGTRLTVT.

The V gene is TRBV28, the J gene TRBJ1-4; no clear D gene. CDR1 is MDHEN, CDR2 SYDVKM, per germline. V lost 3 bases and J 6 bases, leaving 14 bases between the germline ends. The CDR3 is 15 residues long. The CDR3 DNA reads TGTGCCAGCAGTTTTTTGGCCGAACTACATGAAAAACTGTTTTTT. It specifies CASSFLAELHEKLFF.

The rearrangement links TRBV6-1 to TRBJ1-1; perhaps TRBD1 as D (6 bases). This CDR3 is 13 amino acids long. V gave up 3 bases and J gave up 5 bases, with 10 bases separating them. Germline V CDR1 and CDR2: MNHNS, SASEGT. CDR3 DNA: TGTGCCAGCAGTGACAGGGGAAAAACTGAAGCTTTCTTT. Translated, it gives CASSDRGKTEAFF.

V usage is TRBV7-2 and J usage is TRBJ2-1, with TRBD2 matching 9 bases. There are 16 residues in the CDR3. The trim removed 0 bases at V and 2 bases at J, leaving 2 bases unmatched. Germline V CDR1 and CDR2: SGHTA, FQGNSA. The CDR3 region has the DNA TGTGCCAGCAGCTTAGCGGCGGGAGGGGCCTACAATGAGCAGTTCTTC. Encoded protein: CASSLAAGGAYNEQFF. The full variable domain, its missing parts supplied by reference TRBV7-2 and TRBJ2-1, is GAGVSQSPSNKVTEKGKDVELRCDPISGHTALYWYRQSLGQGLEFLIYFQGNSAPDKSGLPSDRFSAERTGGSVSTLTIQRTQQEDSAVYLCASSLAAGGAYNEQFFGPGTRLTVL.

V usage is TRBV14 and J usage is TRBJ2-1, with 9 bases that match TRBD1. From germline, CDR1 is SGHDN and CDR2 FVKESK. The CDR3 totals 14 residues. The trim removed 4 bases at V and 9 bases at J, leaving 7 bases unmatched. CDR3 in DNA: TGTGCCAGCAGCCCAGTACAGGGGGCGGTTGAGCAGTTCTTC. This gives the protein CASSPVQGAVEQFF.

The V call is TRBV27, the J call TRBJ2-1; 15 bases fit TRBD2. CDR3 length: 15 residues. The germline V gene has CDR1 MNHEY and CDR2 SMNVEV (reference sequence). Germline trimming cut 4 bases from V and 8 bases from J; bases unmatched to any gene: 3. DNA for the CDR3: TGTGCCAGCAGTTCGGGACTAGCGGGAGGCTATGAGCAGTTCTTC. It specifies CASSSGLAGGYEQFF.

V is TRBV5-4 and J is TRBJ2-7; 10 bases agree with TRBD1. J gave up 3 bases and V 5 bases, and 11 bases lay outside the gene matches. This CDR3 is 16 amino acids long. Germline values: CDR1 SGHNT, CDR2 YYREEE (reference sequence). For the CDR3, the DNA is TGTGCCAGCAGATCTATCGGCGGGACAGGGGACTACGAGCAGTACTTC. Translating it yields CASRSIGGTGDYEQYF.

The CDR3 here is CASSLGTSGAYEQYV. The CDR3 DNA reads TGTGCCAGCAGCTTAGGGACTAGCGGGGCCTACGAGCAGTACGTC. This sequence joins TRBV11-2 and TRBJ2-7; 12 bases line up with TRBD2. This CDR3 is built from 15 residues. V shed 1 base, J shed 2 bases, and the junction held 0 bases outside the gene matches. CDR1 is SGHAT and CDR2 is FQNNGV in the germline V gene.

The chain links TRBV2 to TRBJ2-7; the match to TRBD2 covers 14 bases. Germline CDR1 SNHLY, CDR2 FYNNEI. The CDR3 consists of 17 residues. V was pared by 4 bases and J by 6 bases, with 11 bases of the junction left unmatched. The CDR3, as DNA: TGTGCCAGCAGTGGACACACGGGACTAGCGGGAGAATCCGAGCAGTACTTC. Protein: CASSGHTGLAGESEQYF.

This clone was seen once. CDR3 amino acids: CATADGQRNYGYTF. The DNA of the CDR3 is TGTGCCACCGCCGATGGACAGCGTAACTATGGCTACACCTTC. The rearrangement links TRBV19 to TRBJ1-2; D is perhaps TRBD1 (6 bases). The V gene's germline CDR1 is LNHDA and CDR2 SQIVND (reference sequence). V was clipped by 10 bases and J by 1 base, with 16 bases between them. CDR3 length equals 14 residues.

J is TRBJ2-7 and V is TRBV20-1, with unresolved D. The CDR3 runs 11 residues. V lost 0 bases to trimming and J lost 4 bases, with 4 bases between them. Germline V gene sequence: CDR1 DFQATT, CDR2 SNEGSKA (reference sequence). CDR3 bases: TGCAGTGCTAGAGACGGTTACGAGCAGTACGTC. It yields the protein CSARDGYEQYV.

The chain recombines TRBV19 with TRBJ1-2; no firm D call. Per germline, CDR1 LNHDA and CDR2 SQIVND (reference sequence). There are 15 residues in the CDR3. Trimming took 6 bases from V and 4 from J, leaving 18 bases between them. CDR3 protein: CASRTPPAAFYGYTF. The CDR3 nucleotides are TGTGCCAGTAGAACCCCGCCGGCAGCCTTCTATGGCTACACCTTC.

Only one count was recorded for this clone. The chain is built from TRBV28 and TRBJ1-6; D is uncertain. With 8 bases removed from V and 2 bases from J, the gap between germline ends came to 7 bases. This CDR3 is built from 13 residues. Germline CDR1 reads MDHEN; CDR2 reads SYDVKM. The CDR3, as DNA: TGTGCCAGCTGGGCGGCCTATAATTCACCCCTCCACTTT. It is translated as CASWAAYNSPLHF.

The gene calls are TRBV2 and TRBJ1-2; D is unresolved. The CDR3 is 15 residues long. Germline CDR1 SNHLY, CDR2 FYNNEI. V was shortened by 4 bases and J by 2 bases, with 14 bases between the two germline ends. The CDR3 region has the DNA TGTGCCAGCAGTGGAGACTTGACATCCAACTATGGCTACACCTTC. It encodes CASSGDLTSNYGYTF.

The chain carries TRBV4-1 and TRBJ2-5; possible D gene TRBD2, 6 bases. Per germline, CDR1 MGHRA and CDR2 YSYEKL. The CDR3 length is 16 residues. Trimming took off 0 bases at V and 5 bases at J, with 16 bases between the two ends. CDR3 sequence (DNA): TGCGCCAGCAGCCAAGAGGGGATGCTAGCGAGGGAGACCCAGTACTTC. Translation: CASSQEGMLARETQYF.

This clone was observed once. The V and J genes are TRBV5-5 and TRBJ1-1, with 8 bases lining up with TRBD1. Germline V gene sequence: CDR1 SGHKS, CDR2 YYEKEE (reference sequence). V dropped 4 bases and J dropped 5; count of bases not matched to a gene: 16. CDR3 length equals 17 residues. The CDR3 DNA follows: TGTGCCAGCAGCCCCGGGTACTCAGGGGGCCGAGGAACTGAAGCTTTCTTT. Its protein is CASSPGYSGGRGTEAFF. The full variable domain, its missing parts supplied by reference TRBV5-5 and TRBJ1-1, is DAGVTQSPTHLIKTRGQQVTLRCSPISGHKSVSWYQQVLGQGPQFIFQYYEKEERGRGNFPDRFSARQFPNYSSELNVNALLLGDSALYLCASSPGYSGGRGTEAFFGQGTRLTVV.